This TCR beta chain was documented in a study of cytomegalovirus exposure and HLA in healthy donors. PCR employed 60 Vbeta and 13 Jbeta primers. Here immunoSEQ multiplex PCR was the method, and the copy in TCRdb shows in-frame clones only, minus some. The repertoire holds 150,000 or so clones, over 70% seen once, with 1.3% in the top ten. On this clone: The antigen remains undetermined.

General observations from the study: In a later analysis, at a false discovery rate of 0.05, about 15,000 TCR beta sequences were associated with HLA alleles.

The CDR3 extends over 16 amino acids. This clonotype originated in a man over 45 in good health and CMV-seropositive. This chain connects TRBV21-1 to TRBJ2-1; TRBD1 is the table's D call and was not checked against the DNA. TRBV21-1 is marked as a pseudogene. Input material: PBMCs. DNA for the CDR3: TGTGCCAGCAGCAAAGAGACAGGGTACTCCTACAATGAGCAGTTCTTC. Its protein is CASSKETGYSYNEQFF.